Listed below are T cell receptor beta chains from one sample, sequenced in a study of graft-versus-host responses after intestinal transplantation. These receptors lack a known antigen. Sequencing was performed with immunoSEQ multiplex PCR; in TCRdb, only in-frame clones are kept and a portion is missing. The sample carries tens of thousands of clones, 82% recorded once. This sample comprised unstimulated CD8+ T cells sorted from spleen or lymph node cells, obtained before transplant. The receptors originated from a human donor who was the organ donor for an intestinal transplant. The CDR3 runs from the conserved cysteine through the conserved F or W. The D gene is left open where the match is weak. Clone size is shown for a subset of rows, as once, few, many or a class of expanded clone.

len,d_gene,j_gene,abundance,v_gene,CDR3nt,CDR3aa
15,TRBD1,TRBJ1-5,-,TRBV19,TGTGCCAGTAGTATATCAGGGGGACGCAATCAGCCCCAGCATTTT,CASSISGGRNQPQHF
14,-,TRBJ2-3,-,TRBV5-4,TGTGCCAGCAGCTTCCTGACCAGCACAGATACGCAGTATTTT,CASSFLTSTDTQYF
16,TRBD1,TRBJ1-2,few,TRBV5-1,TGCGCCAGCAGCAGATGGGGGACAGGGGACTTCTATGGCTACACCTTC,CASSRWGTGDFYGYTF
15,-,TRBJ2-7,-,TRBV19,TGTGCCAGTAGTATAATCCACGCAAGCTCCTACGAGCAGTACTTC,CASSIIHASSYEQYF
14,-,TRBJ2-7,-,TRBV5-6,TGTGCCAGCAGCTGGATGACAGGTCGGGACGAGCAGTACTTC,CASSWMTGRDEQYF
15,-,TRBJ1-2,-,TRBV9,TGTGCCAGCAGCGTAGCTGGAGGGGGGGACTATGGCTACACCTTC,CASSVAGGGDYGYTF
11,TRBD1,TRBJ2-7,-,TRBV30,TGTGCCTGGGGACAGGGGTACGAGCAGTACTTC,CAWGQGYEQYF
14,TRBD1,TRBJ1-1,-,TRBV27,TGTGCCAGCAGTCACACAGGGGGGAACACTGAAGCTTTCTTT,CASSHTGGNTEAFF
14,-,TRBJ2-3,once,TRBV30,TGTGCCTGGAGTGATGACAGTACTTCAGATACGCAGTATTTT,CAWSDDSTSDTQYF
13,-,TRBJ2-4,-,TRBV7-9,TGTGCCAGCAGCCCAGTGGCCAAAAACATTCAGTACTTC,CASSPVAKNIQYF
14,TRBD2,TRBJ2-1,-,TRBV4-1,TGCGCCAGCAGCCAAGGACAGAGCGGGAGGGGGGAGTTCTTC,CASSQGQSGRGEFF
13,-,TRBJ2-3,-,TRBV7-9,TGTGCCAGCAGCCCCGGACTTCACAATACGCAGTATTTT,CASSPGLHNTQYF
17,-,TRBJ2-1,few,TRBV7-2,TGTGCCAGCAGCTTGCCCGGGGGGAGGACAGGCGGAAATGAGCAGTTCTTC,CASSLPGGRTGGNEQFF
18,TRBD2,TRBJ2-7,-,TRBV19,TGTGCCAGTAGTATAGAGGGGACTAGCGGGGGGGCCACCTACGAGCAGTACTTC,CASSIEGTSGGATYEQYF
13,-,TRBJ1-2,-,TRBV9,TGTGCCAGCAGCGTCGGGGGAGACTATGGCTACACCTTC,CASSVGGDYGYTF
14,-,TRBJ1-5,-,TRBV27,TGTGCCAGCAGGGTCCAGGGCGGCAATCAGCCCCAGCATTTT,CASRVQGGNQPQHF
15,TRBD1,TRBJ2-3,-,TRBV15,TGTGCCAGCGAAACCGGGACAGGGGGCACAGATACGCAGTATTTT,CASETGTGGTDTQYF
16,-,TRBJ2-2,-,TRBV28,TGTGCCAGCAGTTTACGGTCAGGGGCCAACACCGGGGAGCTGTTTTTT,CASSLRSGANTGELFF
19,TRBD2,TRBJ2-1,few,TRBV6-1,TGTGCCAGCAGTGAAGCCGAGACTAGCGGGAGGGCCTTCTACAATGAGCAGTTCTTC,CASSEAETSGRAFYNEQFF
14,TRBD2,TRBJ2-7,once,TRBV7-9,TGTGCCAGCAGGGGGGGCGGGGGGATCTACGAGCAGTACTTC,CASRGGGGIYEQYF
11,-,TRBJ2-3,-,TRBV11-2,TGTGCCAGCACCTTAACAGATACGCAGTATTTT,CASTLTDTQYF
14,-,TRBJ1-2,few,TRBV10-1,TGCGCCAGCAGTGAGGTGATTCGGGATTATGGCTACACCTTC,CASSEVIRDYGYTF
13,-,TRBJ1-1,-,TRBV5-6,TGTGCCAGCAGCATTCAACCGAACACTGAAGCTTTCTTT,CASSIQPNTEAFF
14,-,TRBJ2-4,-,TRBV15,TGTGCCACCAAGCTACAGGGAAACAAAAACATTCAGTACTTC,CATKLQGNKNIQYF
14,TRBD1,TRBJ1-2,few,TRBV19,TGTGCCAGTACCCCGGGACAGGGAATCTATGGCTACACCTTC,CASTPGQGIYGYTF
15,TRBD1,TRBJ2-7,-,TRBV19,TGTGCCAGTAGTCCCCAACAGGGGGCGTCCTACGAGCAGTACTTC,CASSPQQGASYEQYF
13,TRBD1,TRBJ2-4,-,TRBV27,TGTGCCAGCAGTTGGGACAGGGGAAACATTCAGTACTTC,CASSWDRGNIQYF
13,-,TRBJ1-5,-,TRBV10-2,TGCGCCAGCAGTTTAGCTAGCAATCAGCCCCAGCATTTT,CASSLASNQPQHF
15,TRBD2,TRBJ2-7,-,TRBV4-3,TGCGCCAGCAGCCAGGGGACTAGCGGGGGCTACGAGCAGTACTTC,CASSQGTSGGYEQYF
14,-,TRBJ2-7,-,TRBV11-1,TGTGCCAGCAGCTTAATTAGCGAGAAATACGAGCAGTACTTC,CASSLISEKYEQYF